This TCR beta chain derives from a study of blood T cell repertoires in COVID-19. Deletions cut 0 bases from V and 8 bases from J, with 9 bases between. The CDR3 runs 14 residues. Germline CDR1 reads SGDLS; CDR2 reads YYNGEE. The method was immunoSEQ multiplex PCR; TCRdb's version includes in-frame clones alone and lacks a portion of them. The sample yields approximately 50,000 clones, about three quarters seen once. The receptor's source is a man aged 70-80 years with active or convalescent COVID-19. Sequences were obtained from peripheral blood. The rearrangement uses TRBV9 and TRBJ1-6, with no clear D. The chain's CDR3 is CASSVEQRDSPLHF. CDR3 coding DNA: TGTGCCAGCAGCGTAGAACAGAGGGATTCACCCCTCCACTTT.